This T cell receptor (beta chain) was sequenced in a study of patients and donors after allogeneic stem cell transplantation. V lost 0 bases to trimming and J lost 3 bases; unmatched junction nucleotides: 8. The CDR3 has 17 amino acids. The V gene's germline CDR1 is KGHDR and CDR2 SFDVKD. TCRdb re-called the RT-PCR reads with MiXCR, one entry per CDR3 protein. The table records roughly 230,000 distinct CDR3 sequences, 13% to 15% of them present only once. This TCR derives from a human donor who was either an allogeneic HSCT recipient or a stem cell or donor lymphocyte infusion donor (not recorded which). It is not recorded whose cells these are; they may come from a transplant donor. V and J are TRBV24-1 and TRBJ2-3, with 7 bases matching TRBD1. Sequencing used blood, either unsorted or a sorted T cell fraction (not recorded which). CDR3 sequence: CATSDLRTGPGTDTQYF. In DNA, the CDR3 is TGTGCCACCAGTGATTTGAGGACAGGTCCTGGTACAGATACGCAGTATTTT.